These 10 T cell receptor beta chains share one sample of origin, sequenced in a study of T cells of healthy individuals. TCRdb reprocessed the 5' RACE reads via MiXCR and lists one record per CDR3 protein. The table has 65,000 to 90,000 distinct CDR3 sequences, about 5.5% seen once; the top ten hold about 7.5%. The receptors come from a female donor in good health.

The gene calls are TRBV6-2 or TRBV6-3 and TRBJ2-3; D is possibly TRBD2 (6 bases). CDR3 size: 16 residues. Germline CDR1 reads MNHEY; CDR2 reads SVGEGT. V was shortened by 2 bases and J by 0 bases, with 12 bases between the two germline ends. The CDR3 region is CASSYLAGRSTDTQYF. As DNA, the CDR3 is TGTGCCAGCAGTTACCTGGCGGGAAGAAGCACAGATACGCAGTATTTT.

This clonotype has ten or more counts. This chain connects TRBV27 to TRBJ2-1; D may correspond to TRBD1 or TRBD2 (5 bases each). The V end was cut by 4 bases, the J end by 6 bases, with 16 bases between. The CDR3 loop spans 15 amino acids. Germline CDR1 and CDR2: MNHEY and SMNVEV (reference sequence). The CDR3 here is CASSSLPVGTNEQFF. The CDR3 DNA reads TGTGCCAGCAGTTCACTACCCGTGGGGACCAATGAGCAGTTCTTC.

The V call is TRBV5-1, the J call TRBJ1-1, with D tentatively TRBD1 (6 bases). In germline, CDR1 is SGHRS, CDR2 YFSETQ. The germline V and J ends were trimmed by 4 bases and 0 bases, with 13 bases remaining between them. This CDR3 has 15 amino acids. DNA of the CDR3: TGCGCCAGCAGCGAAAGGACAGTGATGAACACTGAAGCTTTCTTT. Its translation: CASSERTVMNTEAFF. The whole variable domain, remainder taken from reference TRBV5-1 and TRBJ1-1, is KAGVTQTPRYLIKTRGQQVTLSCSPISGHRSVSWYQQTPGQGLQFLFEYFSETQRNKGNFPGRFSGRQFSNSRSEMNVSTLELGDSALYLCASSERTVMNTEAFFGQGTRLTVV.

This clonotype was seen at least ten times. The rearrangement links TRBV21-1 to TRBJ1-6; TRBD1, the table's D call, was not compared with the DNA. TRBV21-1 is designated a pseudogene. The CDR3 length is 15 residues. The CDR3 DNA sequence: TGTGCCAGCAGCGCCCGTGGGCAGGGGAATTCACCCCTCCACTTT. Amino acids: CASSARGQGNSPLHF.

This clonotype showed up many times. V gene TRBV25-1 combines with J gene TRBJ2-7, with TRBD1 matching 8 bases. J was trimmed by 3 bases and V by 6 bases; bases with no gene match: 7. Germline CDR1 MGHDK, CDR2 SYGVNS. The CDR3 loop spans 14 amino acids. The CDR3 sequence is CASSYNRGSYEQYF. The CDR3 DNA reads as TGTGCCAGCAGCTATAACAGGGGGAGCTACGAGCAGTACTTC.

This clonotype showed up many times. The chain carries TRBV4-1 and TRBJ2-1; D not certain. The CDR3 has 15 amino acids. The germline CDR1 and CDR2 sequences are MGHRA and YSYEKL. V lost 2 bases and J lost 5, with 13 bases in between. This chain's CDR3 is CASSQWASRNNEQFF. For the CDR3, the DNA is TGCGCCAGCAGCCAATGGGCTAGTAGGAACAATGAGCAGTTCTTC.

This clonotype has only a few counts. The chain has TRBV27 and TRBJ2-7, with D perhaps matching TRBD2 (6 bases). The V end lost 0 bases, the J end lost 2 bases, and 11 bases lay between the germline ends. CDR1 and CDR2 from the germline V gene are MNHEY and SMNVEV (reference sequence). This CDR3 spans 15 amino acids. The CDR3 bases are TGTGCCAGCAGTTTATCTTTCGGGGGTCCCTACGAGCAGTACTTC. Encoded protein: CASSLSFGGPYEQYF.

This rearrangement joins TRBV20-1 to TRBJ2-4, with 9 bases that match TRBD1. Trimming took 0 bases from V and 3 from J; bases not matched to a gene: 18. CDR3 length: 20 residues. Looked up from germline, CDR1 is DFQATT and CDR2 is SNEGSKA (reference sequence). CDR3 amino acids: CSARDLFRDRVYLDKNIQYF. The CDR3 nucleotides read TGCAGTGCTAGAGATCTCTTTAGGGACAGGGTCTATCTGGACAAAAACATTCAGTACTTC.

Ten or more counts support this clonotype. V and J are TRBV5-1 and TRBJ2-1; 7 bases map to TRBD2. J lost 8 bases, V lost 3 bases, and 8 bases had no gene match. CDR3 length: 14 residues. Germline V gene data show CDR1 as SGHRS and CDR2 as YFSETQ. CDR3 coding DNA: TGCGCCAGCAGCTCGCGGGAGTTTACCCATGAGCAGTTCTTC. It codes for CASSSREFTHEQFF.

There are many counts of this clonotype. In DNA form, the CDR3 reads TGCAGTGCTGACCAGACTAGCGGGCTGAAGCAGTTCTTC. Its protein product is CSADQTSGLKQFF. The chain joins TRBV20-1 to TRBJ2-1; 10 bases are a match to TRBD2. V shed 5 bases, J shed 11 bases, and the junction held 9 bases outside the gene matches. Per the germline V gene, CDR1 is DFQATT and CDR2 is SNEGSKA (reference sequence). This CDR3 is built from 13 residues.